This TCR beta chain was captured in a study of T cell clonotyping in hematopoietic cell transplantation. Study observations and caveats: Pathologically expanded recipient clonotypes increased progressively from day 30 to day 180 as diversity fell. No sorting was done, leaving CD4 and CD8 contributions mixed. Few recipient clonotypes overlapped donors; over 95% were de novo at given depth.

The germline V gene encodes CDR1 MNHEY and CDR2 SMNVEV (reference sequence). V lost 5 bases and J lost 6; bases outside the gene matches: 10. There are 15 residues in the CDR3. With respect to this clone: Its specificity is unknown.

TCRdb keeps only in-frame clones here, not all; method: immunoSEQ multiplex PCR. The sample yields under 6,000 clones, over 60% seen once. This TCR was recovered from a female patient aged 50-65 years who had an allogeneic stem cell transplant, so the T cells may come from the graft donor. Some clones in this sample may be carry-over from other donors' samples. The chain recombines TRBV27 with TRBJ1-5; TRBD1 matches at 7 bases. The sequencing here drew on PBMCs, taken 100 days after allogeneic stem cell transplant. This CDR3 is CASSPGQDWFQPQHF. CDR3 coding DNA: TGTGCCAGCAGTCCCGGACAGGATTGGTTTCAGCCCCAGCATTTT.